A selection of T cell receptor beta chains follows, all from one sample in a study of human T cells and chemical hapten exposure. MiXCR, applied by TCRdb to the RACE reads, yields one record per CDR3 protein. Altogether fewer than 90,000 distinct CDR3 sequences are present, around 7% being singletons, with the ten largest covering 1.3%. The sample here was whole blood, taken in connection with sensitization to the hapten diphenylcyclopropenone (DPC). The receptor set was obtained from a woman in her twenties or thirties with alopecia areata. Some clones in this sample may be carry-over from other donors' samples. The CDR3 runs from the conserved cysteine through the conserved F or W. A D gene is named only where the DNA matches it firmly. Not all rows give a size; the values are once, few, many and, for expanded clones, a class.

d_gene	j_gene	abundance	v_gene	CDR3aa	CDR3nt
TRBD1	TRBJ1-1	-	TRBV10-3	CASGQGVNTEAFF	TGTGCCTCGGGCCAGGGGGTGAACACTGAAGCTTTCTTT
TRBD1	TRBJ1-4	-	TRBV15	CATSRDSPGTGVGEKLFF	TGTGCCACCAGCAGAGATTCCCCCGGGACAGGGGTGGGTGAAAAACTGTTTTTT
-	TRBJ1-4	many	TRBV5-5	CASSLSATNEKLFF	TGTGCCAGCAGCTTGAGTGCAACTAATGAAAAACTGTTTTTT
-	TRBJ2-2	-	TRBV18	CASSPTGQATGELFF	TGTGCCAGCTCACCAACCGGGCAGGCGACCGGGGAGCTGTTTTTT
-	TRBJ2-1	many	TRBV30	CAWIGQRVTYNEQFF	TGTGCCTGGATTGGCCAGCGGGTAACCTACAATGAGCAGTTCTTC
TRBD1	TRBJ1-5	-	TRBV18	CASSPPNRGLYQPQHF	TGTGCCAGCTCACCACCGAACAGGGGGCTTTATCAGCCCCAGCATTTT
-	TRBJ2-3	many	TRBV7-2	CASSLIEALEADTQYF	TGTGCCAGCAGCTTAATTGAAGCCCTTGAGGCAGATACGCAGTATTTT
-	TRBJ2-7	many	TRBV7-2	CASSPGALEQYF	TGTGCCAGCAGCCCGGGGGCCCTGGAGCAGTACTTC
-	TRBJ2-2	many	TRBV5-1	CASKEGVGELFF	TGCGCCAGCAAGGAGGGAGTCGGGGAGCTGTTTTTT
TRBD2	TRBJ2-5	few	TRBV5-1	CASSSLGLAGSRETQYF	TGCGCCAGCAGCTCCCTTGGACTAGCGGGGAGTCGAGAGACCCAGTACTTC
-	TRBJ1-5	many	TRBV12-3/TRBV12-4	CASSLQGRSNQPQHF	TGTGCCAGCAGTCTACAGGGAAGAAGCAATCAGCCCCAGCATTTT
TRBD2	TRBJ2-1	many	TRBV29-1	CSGTAGGNEQFF	TGCAGCGGGACCGCGGGGGGCAATGAGCAGTTCTTC
TRBD1	TRBJ1-1	-	TRBV3-1	CASSHSGTVTEAFF	TGTGCCAGCAGCCACTCCGGGACAGTCACTGAAGCTTTCTTT
-	TRBJ1-4	many	TRBV15	CATSRGQESNEKLFF	TGTGCCACCAGCAGAGGACAGGAGAGTAATGAAAAACTGTTTTTT
TRBD1	TRBJ2-5	-	TRBV14	CASSQLQGLETQYF	TGTGCCAGCAGCCAACTACAGGGGTTGGAGACCCAGTACTTC
-	TRBJ2-3	-	TRBV5-1	CASRVGTDTQYF	TGCGCCAGCAGGGTCGGTACAGATACGCAGTATTTT
-	TRBJ2-7	-	TRBV7-3	CASSLSPGTGEQYF	TGTGCCAGCAGCTTAAGTCCCGGGACGGGAGAGCAGTACTTC
-	TRBJ1-1	few	TRBV5-1	CASSLIGAVNTEAFF	TGCGCCAGCAGCTTGATCGGGGCAGTGAACACTGAAGCTTTCTTT